The rows below give T cell receptor beta chains drawn from one sample of a study of Ad26.COV2.S vaccination and SARS-CoV-2 variants. Repertoires were generated with immunoSEQ multiplex PCR, while TCRdb's copy carries only in-frame clones and drops some. The data contain 400,000 to 450,000 clones, about 92% of them seen just once; the ten biggest clones take up around 4.2%. The source was peripheral blood, collected in a trial of Ad26.COV2.S vaccine versus placebo. These receptors all stem from a person aged 18 to 65 who received the Ad26.COV2.S COVID-19 vaccine or a placebo. Both conserved end residues are part of each CDR3. Fields, in order: V gene, D gene, CDR3 protein. The D gene is left open where the match is weak.

TRBV6-6,TRBD1,CASSYTVGTAQNIQYF
TRBV7-9,.,CASSLFTGELFF
TRBV9,.,CASSVEAGGYEQYF
TRBV4-2,TRBD1,CASSQGTGAKPLHF
TRBV29-1,.,CSVVVTDTQYF
TRBV5-6,.,CASSDSTRTDTQYF
TRBV5-1,TRBD1,CASSSKGQGAAGYTF
TRBV14,.,CASSRGANVLTF
TRBV28,TRBD2,CASSQRLAGEQFF
TRBV28,.,CASSIRDGKETQYF
TRBV24-1,TRBD1,CATSDGTGVEKLFF
TRBV29-1,TRBD1,CSVRDRANTEAFF
TRBV28,.,CASSSRGLNEQFF
TRBV24-1,.,CATSDFHSLNTGELFF
TRBV5-5,.,CASSLTGNTIYF
TRBV29-1,.,CSVASAPDTQYF
TRBV7-9,.,CASSLGFGDTEAFF
TRBV28,TRBD1,CASSSRGRETQYF
TRBV29-1,TRBD1,CSVENRGNTEAFF
TRBV7-9,TRBD2,CASSLAGGRGTGELFF